Listed below are T cell receptor beta chains from one sample, sequenced in a study of T cell responses to AZD1222 COVID-19 vaccine. Measured with immunoSEQ multiplex PCR; TCRdb has only the in-frame clones, and not every one. The table shows about 180,000 clones, with 85% to 90% occurring only once. Here the sequenced sample was peripheral blood, taken on day 0 of AZD1222 vaccination. The origin of the receptors is an adult in good health. Each CDR3 is given with its conserved first and last residue. The D gene is left open where the match is weak. Rows may omit the clone size; those that give it use once, few, many or a size class.

V gene	D gene	J gene	clone size	CDR3 DNA	CDR3 protein
TRBV7-6	-	TRBJ1-1	-	TGTGCCAGCAGCCCGAGTTTGAACACTGAAGCTTTCTTT	CASSPSLNTEAFF
TRBV19	-	TRBJ1-5	-	TGTGCCAGTAGTTCTCGACAGGGCAATCAGCCCCAGCATTTT	CASSSRQGNQPQHF
TRBV7-9	TRBD1	TRBJ1-1	-	TGTGCCAGCAGCTTGGGGTGGGTGGTGATTACAGGGGAGAACACTGAAGCTTTCTTT	CASSLGWVVITGENTEAFF
TRBV18	-	TRBJ1-4	-	TGTGCCAGCTCACCCCCCAGGGCGAATAATGAAAAACTGTTTTTT	CASSPPRANNEKLFF
TRBV19	TRBD2	TRBJ2-7	-	TGTGCCAGTAGTAGCCCGGGACTAGGTTTGCACGAGCAGTACTTC	CASSSPGLGLHEQYF
TRBV29-1	-	TRBJ2-1	-	TGCAGCGTTCCCTGGTGGGGGCCCCCGCACGATGAGCAGTTCTTC	CSVPWWGPPHDEQFF
TRBV18	TRBD2	TRBJ2-7	-	TGTGCCAGCTCACCAACTAGCGAAGTCTACGAGCAGTACTTC	CASSPTSEVYEQYF
TRBV4-2	-	TRBJ2-6	-	TGTGCCAGCAGCCGATCCAGAGGGGCCAACGTCCTGACTTTC	CASSRSRGANVLTF
TRBV2	-	TRBJ1-1	-	TGTGCCAGCAGGAATCAGACCTCCTCCTCGAGGGCTTTCTTT	CASRNQTSSSRAFF
TRBV6-5	TRBD1	TRBJ2-1	once	TGTGCCAGCAGTTTGGACAGGGGGCTCTACGATGAGCAGTTCTTC	CASSLDRGLYDEQFF
TRBV4-2	-	TRBJ1-5	-	TGTGCCAGCAGCCGGGGGGCTGGCAATCAGCCCCAGCATTTT	CASSRGAGNQPQHF
TRBV7-3	-	TRBJ2-2	-	TGTGCCAGCAGCTCCCCGGCGGGGGAGCTGTTTTTT	CASSSPAGELFF
TRBV19	TRBD1	TRBJ2-7	-	TGTGCCAGTAACGGGGCCGGGACAGGGGGTGAGCAGTACTTC	CASNGAGTGGEQYF
TRBV18	-	TRBJ1-2	-	TGTGCCAGCTCACCACAGGCCGGTGGCTACACCTTC	CASSPQAGGYTF
TRBV5-1	-	TRBJ2-2	-	TGCGCCAGCAGCCCTGGGATTACCAACACCGGGGAGCTGTTTTTT	CASSPGITNTGELFF
TRBV7-7	TRBD2	TRBJ2-2	-	TGTGCCAGCAGTCCTAGCGGGGGGGCGCCCGGGGAGCTGTTTTTT	CASSPSGGAPGELFF
TRBV18	TRBD1	TRBJ2-5	-	TGTGCCAGCTCACCAGGGACAGCCGAAGAGACCCAGTACTTC	CASSPGTAEETQYF
TRBV19	TRBD1	TRBJ2-3	-	TGTGCCAGTAGACCGGGACAGGGGGCGAAAGATACGCAGTATTTT	CASRPGQGAKDTQYF
TRBV13	-	TRBJ2-5	-	TGTGCCAGCAGCTTAAGACCAACGGGGGAGACCCAGTACTTC	CASSLRPTGETQYF
TRBV19	-	TRBJ1-2	-	TGTGCCAGTACCCCCGGGCCGCACCTTGGCTACACCTTC	CASTPGPHLGYTF
TRBV14	-	TRBJ2-7	-	TGTGCCAGCAGCCAAGACCGCGAGCAGTACTTC	CASSQDREQYF
TRBV12-3/TRBV12-4	-	TRBJ1-1	once	TGTGCCAGCAGTTTACGAGAGGGGACAGAAGCTTTCTTT	CASSLREGTEAFF
TRBV30	-	TRBJ1-1	-	TGTGCCTGGAGCCACATAGGACCCACTGAAGCTTTCTTT	CAWSHIGPTEAFF
TRBV2	-	TRBJ2-5	-	TGTGCCAGCAGTGAACAGTCTTCGGAGACCCAGTACTTC	CASSEQSSETQYF
TRBV19	-	TRBJ1-6	-	TGTGCCAGTACCCAACAGAATTCACCCCTCCACTTT	CASTQQNSPLHF
TRBV29-1	TRBD2	TRBJ2-1	-	TGCAGCGGCACGACTAGCGGGGGGTTCGATGAGCAGTTCTTC	CSGTTSGGFDEQFF
TRBV9	-	TRBJ2-1	-	TGTGCCAGCAGCGTATCATCCTGGGACAATGAGCAGTTCTTC	CASSVSSWDNEQFF
TRBV2	-	TRBJ1-3	-	TGTGCCAGCATCACAGCTGGAAACACCATATATTTT	CASITAGNTIYF
TRBV5-4	-	TRBJ2-5	-	TGTGCCAGCAGCCGGAAGCAGGGTTACCAAGAGACCCAGTACTTC	CASSRKQGYQETQYF
TRBV7-9	-	TRBJ2-7	-	TGTGCCGCCGGAACAGGGCCCCCCTACGAGCAGTACTTC	CAAGTGPPYEQYF
TRBV4-1	-	TRBJ1-2	-	TGCGCCAGCAGCCCAACCACGGTAATCTCCTATGGCTACACCTTC	CASSPTTVISYGYTF
TRBV4-1	TRBD1	TRBJ2-5	-	TGCGCCAGCAGCTGGGACAGGGCCGAGACCCAGTACTTC	CASSWDRAETQYF
TRBV21-1	-	TRBJ1-2	-	TGTGCCAGCAGCAAGAGAAGGGGGGGCGATGGCTACACCTTC	CASSKRRGGDGYTF
TRBV7-3	TRBD1	TRBJ1-6	-	TGTGCCAGCAGCTTATTGGACAGGGATAATTCACCCCTCCACTTT	CASSLLDRDNSPLHF
TRBV29-1	-	TRBJ2-3	-	TGCAGCGGGACGAGGAGTTACACAGATACGCAGTATTTT	CSGTRSYTDTQYF
TRBV18	-	TRBJ1-5	-	TGTGCCAGCTCACCATTCAAGGGCAATCAGCCCCAGCATTTT	CASSPFKGNQPQHF
TRBV28	TRBD1	TRBJ1-2	-	TGTGCCAGCAGTCGACAGGGGAATAACTATGGCTACACCTTC	CASSRQGNNYGYTF
TRBV11-3	-	TRBJ1-6	-	TGTGCCAGCAGTGACGGTCGTTCCTATAATTCACCCCTCCACTTT	CASSDGRSYNSPLHF
TRBV2	-	TRBJ1-2	-	TGTGCCAGCAGCCACCGACAGGCAACTATGGCTACGGCCTTC	CASSHRQATMATAF
TRBV7-9	-	TRBJ2-3	-	TGTGCCAGCAGCTTCACGGGGGCAAGCACAGATACGCAGTATTTT	CASSFTGASTDTQYF
TRBV5-4	-	TRBJ1-5	-	TGTGCCAGCAGCTTAGGGCCACGGCAGCAGCCCCAGCATTTT	CASSLGPRQQPQHF
TRBV4-3	TRBD1	TRBJ1-6	few	TGCGCCAGCAGCCAAGATTCACAGGGGATTTCACCCCTCCACTTT	CASSQDSQGISPLHF
TRBV11-2	-	TRBJ1-4	-	TGTGCCAGCAGCTTAGATTTGGAGTCAGGACACGTTCTGTTTTTT	CASSLDLESGHVLFF